Following are 29 T cell receptor beta chains from one sample sequenced in a study of blood T cell repertoires in COVID-19. Clones were sequenced by immunoSEQ multiplex PCR, and TCRdb holds only the in-frame ones, with some missing. Of 200,000 to 250,000 clones in the sample, about 80% were seen once. Sequencing was done on a sample of peripheral blood. The receptors stem from an elderly man with acute or convalescent COVID-19.

V gene TRBV18 combines with J gene TRBJ1-5; D unclear. The CDR3 runs to 14 residues. Germline V gives CDR1 KGHSH, CDR2 LQKENI. Trimming pared 8 bases from V and 2 bases from J, leaving 13 bases between. CDR3 bases: TGTGCCAGCACACTTACAGCCGGCAATCAGCCCCAGCATTTT. Its protein product is CASTLTAGNQPQHF.

The chain links TRBV11-2 to TRBJ2-5, with 13 bases lining up with TRBD2. With V trimmed by 6 bases and J by 4 bases, 14 bases remained unmatched. The CDR3 length is 18 residues. CDR1 is SGHAT, CDR2 FQNNGV, per germline. The DNA of the CDR3 is TGTGCCAGCAGTCCCGGCGGACTAGCGGGAGACAGAGGAGAGACCCAGTACTTC. This gives the protein CASSPGGLAGDRGETQYF.

Here the CDR3 reads CASSFGPGDQPQHF. The CDR3 DNA reads TGTGCCAGCAGCTTCGGTCCCGGGGATCAGCCCCAGCATTTT. The chain has TRBV11-2 and TRBJ1-5; D gene uncertain. Germline V lookup: CDR1 SGHAT, CDR2 FQNNGV. Deletions cut 3 bases from V and 5 bases from J, with 11 bases between. The CDR3 totals 14 residues.

The chain is built from TRBV19 and TRBJ2-1; maybe TRBD1 (6 bases). Germline lookup yields CDR1 LNHDA and CDR2 SQIVND (reference sequence). This CDR3 region has 15 residues. Between the trimmed V and J ends, which lost 4 bases and 9 bases, there was a span of 19 bases. CDR3 nucleotides: TGTGCCAGTAGTACCCCGAGGACAGTAGGATCTGAGCAGTTCTTC. Encoded protein: CASSTPRTVGSEQFF. The whole variable domain, remainder taken from reference TRBV19 and TRBJ2-1, is DGGITQSPKYLFRKEGQNVTLSCEQNLNHDAMYWYRQDPGQGLRLIYYSQIVNDFQKGDIAEGYSVSREKKESFPLTVTSAQKNPTAFYLCASSTPRTVGSEQFFGPGTRLTVL.

V gene TRBV7-2 combines with J gene TRBJ2-1; D not resolved. The CDR3 runs 13 residues. The germline V gene has CDR1 SGHTA and CDR2 FQGNSA. V dropped 5 bases and J dropped 3 bases, with 8 bases sitting between them. CDR3 loop: CASSPLGYNEQFF. The CDR3 region has the DNA TGTGCCAGCAGCCCTCTAGGCTACAATGAGCAGTTCTTC. The full variable domain, rest sourced from reference TRBV7-2 and TRBJ2-1, is GAGVSQSPSNKVTEKGKDVELRCDPISGHTALYWYRQSLGQGLEFLIYFQGNSAPDKSGLPSDRFSAERTGGSVSTLTIQRTQQEDSAVYLCASSPLGYNEQFFGPGTRLTVL.

V usage is TRBV5-1 and J usage is TRBJ1-4; 7 nucleotides match TRBD1. From germline, CDR1 is SGHRS and CDR2 YFSETQ. V was pared by 2 bases and J by 5 bases, with 9 bases of the junction left unmatched. There are 16 residues in the CDR3. CDR3 amino acids: CASSFGSGQRNEKLFF. The CDR3 DNA reads as TGCGCCAGCAGCTTCGGGTCGGGACAGCGGAATGAAAAACTGTTTTTT.

V and J are TRBV10-3 and TRBJ1-6; TRBD1 matches at 9 bases. The V gene end was trimmed by 2 bases and the J gene end by 10 bases; junction bases not matched to a gene: 12. This CDR3 is 17 amino acids long. Germline CDR1 ENHRY, CDR2 SYGVKD. The CDR3 region has the DNA TGTGCCATCAGTGAGACTGCCGACAGGGGGTATGAATCACCCCTCCACTTT. This codes for CAISETADRGYESPLHF.

This clone was detected only a few times. The rearrangement links TRBV28 to TRBJ1-1, with D tentatively TRBD1 (5 bases). This CDR3 has 13 amino acids. Trimming left V 4 bases short and J 6 bases short, with 12 bases between. Germline loops: CDR1 MDHEN, CDR2 SYDVKM. The CDR3 is CASSSYRIAEAFF. In DNA, the CDR3 is TGTGCCAGCAGTTCCTACAGGATTGCTGAAGCTTTCTTT.

J is TRBJ2-7 and V is TRBV27; 8 bases fit TRBD1. Germline lookup yields CDR1 MNHEY and CDR2 SMNVEV (reference sequence). With V trimmed by 7 bases and J by 1 base, 6 bases remained unmatched. The CDR3 is 14 amino acids. The CDR3: CASTQDRASYEQYF. Written as DNA, the CDR3 is TGTGCCAGCACTCAGGACAGGGCTTCCTACGAGCAGTACTTC.

The chain couples TRBV30 to TRBJ2-5; the D is unclear. Trimming shortened V by 3 bases and J by 7 bases, and 15 bases separated the two germline ends. CDR1 and CDR2 from the germline V gene are GTSNPN and SVGIG (reference sequence). This CDR3 region has 13 residues. The CDR3 here is CAWRTNVMATQYF. In DNA form, the CDR3 reads TGTGCCTGGAGAACAAACGTTATGGCGACCCAGTACTTC.

This clone was counted a few times. DNA for the CDR3: TGTGCCAGCAACCGGGACAGGGACACTGAAGCTTTCTTT. This encodes CASNRDRDTEAFF. This chain links TRBV2 with TRBJ1-1, with 9 bases that match TRBD1. With 7 bases clipped from V and 3 bases from J, the junction kept 3 bases outside the gene matches. This CDR3 is 13 amino acids long. CDR1 is SNHLY and CDR2 is FYNNEI in the germline V gene.

The genes are TRBV19 and TRBJ2-3; possible D gene TRBD1, 5 bases. This CDR3 is 15 amino acids long. The V and J ends lost 3 bases and 4 bases respectively, with 14 bases between them. Germline loops: CDR1 LNHDA, CDR2 SQIVND (reference sequence). The CDR3 coding sequence is TGTGCCAGTAGTATCCCTGGAACAGGAGCAGATACGCAGTATTTT. It encodes CASSIPGTGADTQYF.

This chain joins TRBV5-1 and TRBJ2-7; 7 nucleotides align to TRBD2. V gave up 6 bases and J gave up 3 bases; unmatched junction bases: 15. This CDR3 contains 16 residues. Germline V CDR1 and CDR2: SGHRS, YFSETQ. CDR3: CASMGGREAGRYEQYF. The CDR3 region has the DNA TGCGCCAGCATGGGAGGGAGAGAAGCGGGCCGCTACGAGCAGTACTTC. Drawing the rest from reference TRBV5-1 and TRBJ2-7, the complete variable domain is KAGVTQTPRYLIKTRGQQVTLSCSPISGHRSVSWYQQTPGQGLQFLFEYFSETQRNKGNFPGRFSGRQFSNSRSEMNVSTLELGDSALYLCASMGGREAGRYEQYFGPGTRLTVT.

The chain combines TRBV19 with TRBJ1-2; D is uncertain. CDR1 is LNHDA and CDR2 is SQIVND in the germline V gene (reference sequence). V was shortened by 6 bases and J by 5 bases, with 16 bases between the two germline ends. This CDR3 is 14 amino acids long. The CDR3 reads CASRTRHVDYGYTF. The CDR3 nucleotides are TGTGCCAGTAGGACACGACACGTAGATTATGGCTACACCTTC.

V is TRBV5-5 and J is TRBJ2-7, with TRBD2 identical over 12 bases. The J segment lost 5 bases and the V segment lost 1 base, leaving 4 bases of the junction unmatched. The CDR3 runs 15 residues. Looked up from germline, CDR1 is SGHKS and CDR2 is YYEKEE (reference sequence). Here the CDR3 reads CASSLLAGGVDEQYF. The CDR3 bases are TGTGCCAGCAGCTTGCTAGCGGGGGGGGTGGACGAGCAGTACTTC. Full variable domain (missing parts from reference TRBV5-5 and TRBJ2-7): DAGVTQSPTHLIKTRGQQVTLRCSPISGHKSVSWYQQVLGQGPQFIFQYYEKEERGRGNFPDRFSARQFPNYSSELNVNALLLGDSALYLCASSLLAGGVDEQYFGPGTRLTVT.

The chain combines TRBV5-1 with TRBJ2-1; 9 bases are a match to TRBD1. From germline, CDR1 is SGHRS and CDR2 YFSETQ. Losses at the gene ends were 3 bases for V and 7 bases for J; bases not matched to a gene: 5. This CDR3 region has 14 residues. The CDR3 DNA reads as TGCGCCAGCAGCTCTCGACAGGGGGGGAATGAGCAGTTCTTC. Translated: CASSSRQGGNEQFF.

The J gene is TRBJ2-5, the V gene TRBV29-1; the D is unclear. Germline lookup yields CDR1 SQVTM and CDR2 ANQGSEA. This CDR3 has 12 residues. Trimming stripped 4 bases from V and 5 bases from J, with 11 bases between. CDR3 nucleotides: TGCAGCGTTGGGAACAGAAGGGAGACCCAGTACTTC. Protein sequence: CSVGNRRETQYF.

V and J are TRBV5-1 and TRBJ1-4; TRBD1 is a possible D gene (6 bases). Germline V gene lookup returns CDR1 SGHRS and CDR2 YFSETQ. V lost 1 base and J lost 7, with 14 bases in between. This CDR3 spans 15 amino acids. The DNA of the CDR3 is TGCGCCAGCAGCTTGAGCGGCAGAGGGGGTGAAAAACTGTTTTTT. This gives the protein CASSLSGRGGEKLFF.

The chain is built from TRBV7-9 and TRBJ1-1; D unclear. The CDR3 has 14 residues. V shed 5 bases and J shed 3 bases, with 13 bases lying between them. Germline V gene sequence: CDR1 SEHNR, CDR2 FQNEAQ (reference sequence). Here the CDR3 DNA reads TGTGCCAGCAGCCCCCCCGGTCGGGACACTGAAGCTTTCTTT. Translated, it gives CASSPPGRDTEAFF. The full variable domain, completed using reference TRBV7-9 and TRBJ1-1, is DTGVSQNPRHKITKRGQNVTFRCDPISEHNRLYWYRQTLGQGPEFLTYFQNEAQLEKSRLLSDRFSAERPKGSFSTLEIQRTEQGDSAMYLCASSPPGRDTEAFFGQGTRLTVV.

This chain uses TRBV9 with TRBJ1-1, with no clear D. V lost 6 bases and J 0 bases, leaving 9 bases between the germline ends. The CDR3 covers 13 residues. Germline CDR1 and CDR2: SGDLS and YYNGEE. CDR3: CASTEHMNTEAFF. The CDR3 nucleotides read TGTGCCAGCACTGAACACATGAACACTGAAGCTTTCTTT.

This chain uses TRBV30 with TRBJ2-2, with D maybe TRBD2 (6 bases). V dropped 3 bases and J dropped 6 bases, with 11 bases sitting between them. CDR3 length: 13 amino acids. Germline V gene data show CDR1 as GTSNPN and CDR2 as SVGIG (reference sequence). CDR3 sequence reads: CAWRRGRPGELFF. The CDR3 bases are TGTGCCTGGAGACGGGGGAGGCCCGGGGAGCTGTTTTTT.

This clone was seen only once. At one boundary the junction diverges from the germline segment, which might be a read error. This chain joins TRBV6-1 and TRBJ1-2, with TRBD1 identical over 8 bases. CDR1 and CDR2 from the germline V gene are MNHNS and SASEGT. This CDR3 has 16 residues. Here the CDR3 DNA reads TGTGCCAGCAATGAACAGGGGGAGGTTTTACGCTATGGCTACACCTTC. It translates to CASNEQGEVLRYGYTF.

The genes are TRBV6-2 or TRBV6-3 and TRBJ2-7, with D maybe TRBD1 (6 bases). The germline CDR1 and CDR2 sequences are MNHEY and SVGEGT. V was clipped by 2 bases and J by 6 bases, with 11 bases between them. The CDR3 runs to 13 residues. The DNA for the CDR3 is TGTGCCAGCAGTTACCCGAACAGGGTCGAGCAGTACTTC. Its translation: CASSYPNRVEQYF.

The rearrangement uses TRBV11-3 and TRBJ2-3; maybe TRBD1 (5 bases). CDR3 size: 14 residues. The germline V gene has CDR1 SGHNT and CDR2 YENEEA. Trimming took off 6 bases at V and 0 bases at J, with 10 bases between the two ends. CDR3 sequence reads: CASSPGSSTDTQYF. The CDR3 DNA sequence: TGTGCCAGCAGTCCAGGGTCTAGCACAGATACGCAGTATTTT.

This CDR3 reads CASSPRARGFNQPQHF. In DNA form, the CDR3 reads TGTGCCAGCAGCCCTCGGGCCAGGGGGTTCAATCAGCCCCAGCATTTT. V is TRBV7-2 and J is TRBJ1-5; 7 positions agree with TRBD1. This CDR3 spans 16 amino acids. V trimming: 5 bases; J trimming: 3 bases; junction bases outside the gene matches: 10. Germline loops: CDR1 SGHTA, CDR2 FQGNSA.

There are a few counts of this clone. The chain combines TRBV29-1 with TRBJ2-3; D gene uncertain. V dropped 4 bases and J dropped 4 bases, with 18 bases sitting between them. Per the germline V gene, CDR1 is SQVTM and CDR2 is ANQGSEA. This CDR3 is 15 amino acids long. The CDR3 DNA is TGCAGCGTTGTCCGTGGGCGCCTGGTGTCAGATACGCAGTATTTT. Amino acid sequence: CSVVRGRLVSDTQYF.

The chain employs TRBV24-1 and TRBJ2-3, with 11 bases identical to TRBD2. The CDR3 runs to 17 residues. Germline trimming cut 4 bases from V and 4 bases from J; bases unmatched to any gene: 9. Germline V CDR1 and CDR2: KGHDR, SFDVKD. The DNA of the CDR3 is TGTGCCACCAGTGAGAGTCATAGCGGGAGGGCCCCAGATACGCAGTATTTT. It yields the protein CATSESHSGRAPDTQYF.

The chain links TRBV27 to TRBJ2-2, with a tentative D call TRBD2 (8 bases). The CDR3 loop spans 16 amino acids. Germline values: CDR1 MNHEY, CDR2 SMNVEV (reference sequence). Trimming shortened V by 7 bases and J by 0 bases, and 15 bases separated the two germline ends. The DNA of the CDR3 is TGTGCCAGCACGGGGGGGACAGCCGCGAACACCGGGGAGCTGTTTTTT. It translates to CASTGGTAANTGELFF.

The J gene is TRBJ2-1, the V gene TRBV28, with D maybe TRBD2 (7 bases). V was trimmed by 11 bases and J by 1 base, leaving 18 bases between them. Germline V gene sequence: CDR1 MDHEN, CDR2 SYDVKM. This CDR3 has 15 amino acids. As DNA, the CDR3 is TGTGCCTCCAGCTACGGGGGGCTTTCCTACAATGAGCAGTTCTTC. Translated: CASSYGGLSYNEQFF.